One and the same sample provided the 21 T cell receptor beta chains below, sequenced in a study of T-cell memory formation after mild COVID-19. TCRdb ran MiXCR on the 5' RACE reads and lists one entry per CDR3 protein. This sample yields 430,000 or so distinct CDR3 sequences, of which about 23% are seen a single time; under 15% belongs to the top ten. The specimen sequenced was PBMCs or a T cell subset sorted from them (not recorded which). Every receptor here comes from an adult woman who had mild COVID-19 (a few samples of this study predate the infection). Cell type and time point are not known.

In DNA form, the CDR3 reads TGTGCCAGCACCTCGGGCAGGGTTGGCAATCAGCCCCAGCATTTT. Translating it yields CASTSGRVGNQPQHF. The V call is TRBV12-3 or TRBV12-4, the J call TRBJ1-5, with D maybe TRBD1 (5 bases). Trimming shortened V by 7 bases and J by 2 bases, and 15 bases separated the two germline ends. The CDR3 loop spans 15 amino acids.

This clonotype was observed a handful of times. This chain uses TRBV12-3 or TRBV12-4 with TRBJ1-2, with D possibly matching TRBD1 (6 bases). V lost 5 bases to trimming and J lost 3 bases, with 13 bases between them. The CDR3 is 14 residues long. CDR3: CASSGGAQDYGYTF. The CDR3 region has the DNA TGTGCCAGCAGTGGGGGGGCGCAGGACTATGGCTACACCTTC.

The genes are TRBV4-1 and TRBJ2-7; D perhaps matches TRBD1 (6 bases). Germline CDR1 reads MGHRA; CDR2 reads YSYEKL. V gave up 1 base and J gave up 3 bases, with 22 bases separating them. The CDR3 spans 18 residues. CDR3 sequence reads: CASSQGPLPGSTGYEQYF. CDR3 bases: TGCGCCAGCAGCCAAGGTCCCCTCCCTGGTTCGACAGGCTACGAGCAGTACTTC.

This clonotype was detected only once. The CDR3 DNA is TGTGCCAGCAGCTTGGGGCCGAATCCCCAAGAGACCCAGTACTTC. Translating it yields CASSLGPNPQETQYF. V and J are TRBV5-5 and TRBJ2-5; no clear D gene. The germline V gene has CDR1 SGHKS and CDR2 YYEKEE (reference sequence). The CDR3 totals 15 residues. V gave up 0 bases and J gave up 1 base, with 10 bases separating them.

In DNA form, the CDR3 reads TGCAGTGCCTCCCCCTCAGACCCGGGGGGCTACAATGAGCAGTTCTTC. Its protein product is CSASPSDPGGYNEQFF. The chain couples TRBV20-1 to TRBJ2-1, with TRBD2 identical over 7 bases. CDR3 length equals 16 residues. The germline gives CDR1 DFQATT, CDR2 SNEGSKA (reference sequence). J lost 3 bases, V lost 6 bases, and 14 bases had no gene match.

This clonotype occurred a few times. This chain links TRBV14 with TRBJ2-7, with D tentatively TRBD1 (6 bases). CDR1 and CDR2 from the germline V gene are SGHDN and FVKESK. The CDR3 is 13 residues long. V was clipped by 2 bases and J by 6 bases, with 11 bases between them. Here the CDR3 DNA reads TGTGCCAGCAGCCAAACGGCAGGGGCCGAGCAGTACTTC. This encodes CASSQTAGAEQYF.

The J gene is TRBJ1-4, the V gene TRBV5-1; no clear D gene. Germline V gives CDR1 SGHRS, CDR2 YFSETQ. V dropped 0 bases and J dropped 4 bases, with 7 bases sitting between them. The CDR3 extends over 14 amino acids. In nucleotides, the CDR3 is TGCGCCAGCAGCTTGGGAGAGATTAATGAAAAACTGTTTTTT. Translated, it gives CASSLGEINEKLFF. Based on the CDR3 plus reference TRBV5-1 and TRBJ1-4, the full variable domain is KAGVTQTPRYLIKTRGQQVTLSCSPISGHRSVSWYQQTPGQGLQFLFEYFSETQRNKGNFPGRFSGRQFSNSRSEMNVSTLELGDSALYLCASSLGEINEKLFFGSGTQLSVL.

This clonotype was detected a few times. The chain employs TRBV5-1 and TRBJ2-1; D is possibly TRBD2 (6 bases). Deletions cut 5 bases from V and 6 bases from J, with 21 bases between. Germline V gene sequence: CDR1 SGHRS, CDR2 YFSETQ. This CDR3 region has 16 residues. The DNA of the CDR3 is TGCGCCAGCAGTTCCAGGGACTCCCCTTTTTCCAATGAGCAGTTCTTC. This codes for CASSSRDSPFSNEQFF.

Ten or more counts support this clonotype. This chain connects TRBV24-1 to TRBJ2-2; no firm D call. Between the trimmed V and J ends, which lost 6 bases and 6 bases, there was a span of 7 bases. Per germline, CDR1 KGHDR and CDR2 SFDVKD. This CDR3 has 12 residues. This CDR3 is CATSRLSGELFF. The CDR3 nucleotides read TGTGCCACCAGTAGGCTTTCCGGGGAGCTGTTTTTT.

This clonotype was picked up a small number of times. The rearrangement joins TRBV5-1 to TRBJ2-7, with TRBD1 matching over 7 bases. Trimming cost V 3 bases and J 2 bases; bases outside gene matches: 5. This CDR3 is 14 amino acids long. Germline CDR1 and CDR2: SGHRS and YFSETQ. Here the CDR3 DNA reads TGCGCCAGCAGCTACAACGGACAGGCCTACGAGCAGTACTTC. Translation: CASSYNGQAYEQYF.

The CDR3 loop is CASSLPSDRSDYGYTF. The DNA of the CDR3 is TGTGCCAGCAGTCTCCCTTCGGACAGGTCGGACTATGGCTACACCTTC. This chain uses TRBV6-5 with TRBJ1-2; 7 bases are a match to TRBD1. The germline V gene encodes CDR1 MNHEY and CDR2 SVGAGI. V shed 5 bases, J shed 3 bases, and the junction held 12 bases outside the gene matches. The CDR3 spans 16 residues.

Here the CDR3 DNA reads TGCGCCAGCTCACACCAGGGAGACACTGAAGCTTTCTTT. Amino acid sequence: CASSHQGDTEAFF. V usage is TRBV5-1 and J usage is TRBJ1-1; tentative D call: TRBD1 (5 bases). The CDR3 covers 13 residues. Germline CDR1 SGHRS, CDR2 YFSETQ. Trimming stripped 7 bases from V and 3 bases from J, with 13 bases between.

This clonotype was seen more than once but under ten times. The chain carries TRBV29-1 and TRBJ2-1; D possibly corresponds to TRBD2 (6 bases). Germline assignment: CDR1 SQVTM and CDR2 ANQGSEA. The CDR3 sequence is 14 residues long. The V end was cut by 2 bases, the J end by 5 bases, with 13 bases between. CDR3 coding DNA: TGCAGCGTTGAAAGGCGGGGTTTAAACAATGAGCAGTTCTTC. This codes for CSVERRGLNNEQFF.

The CDR3 bases are TGTGCCAGCAGTTATGACCGACCGGGACAGGGGAAAACGTTCTCTGGGGCCAACGTCCTGACTTTC. Residues: CASSYDRPGQGKTFSGANVLTF. This chain joins TRBV6-2 or TRBV6-3 and TRBJ2-6, with TRBD1 identical over 10 bases. The germline V gene has CDR1 MNHEY and CDR2 SVGEGT. V lost 3 bases, J lost 0 bases, and 17 bases stayed unmatched. The CDR3 is 22 residues long.

This clonotype was detected only a few times. In nucleotides, the CDR3 is TGTGCCAGCAGCTTAAGTAACTCGGAGGACCGTTTTGGAAAACTGTTTTTT. Protein product: CASSLSNSEDRFGKLFF. The chain combines TRBV7-9 with TRBJ1-4; D is undetermined. The CDR3 spans 17 residues. Germline V lookup: CDR1 SEHNR, CDR2 FQNEAQ (reference sequence). Trimming took off 2 bases at V and 10 bases at J, with 23 bases between the two ends. The whole variable domain, remainder taken from reference TRBV7-9 and TRBJ1-4, is DTGVSQNPRHKITKRGQNVTFRCDPISEHNRLYWYRQTLGQGPEFLTYFQNEAQLEKSRLLSDRFSAERPKGSFSTLEIQRTEQGDSAMYLCASSLSNSEDRFGKLFFGSGTQLSVL.

This clonotype has just a few counts. This sequence joins TRBV12-3 or TRBV12-4 and TRBJ2-1; a possible D gene is TRBD2 (6 bases). The ends were cut back, 2 bases at V and 0 bases at J, with 11 bases in the middle. This CDR3 is built from 16 residues. CDR3 in amino acids: CASSLQRVSSYNEQFF. The CDR3 nucleotides are TGTGCCAGCAGTTTACAGCGGGTGAGCTCCTACAATGAGCAGTTCTTC.

A few counts support this clonotype. The chain employs TRBV15 and TRBJ2-3; 8 nucleotides align to TRBD2. The CDR3 sequence is 16 residues long. Germline lookup yields CDR1 LNHNV and CDR2 YYDKDF (reference sequence). The V segment lost 5 bases and the J segment 7 bases; nucleotides outside the gene matches: 14. The CDR3 is CATSPRGGAGVYTQYF. CDR3 nucleotides: TGTGCCACCAGCCCAAGGGGGGGAGCGGGGGTATATACGCAGTATTTT.

This clonotype has just a few counts. This chain connects TRBV5-1 to TRBJ2-7; no firm D call. Trimming stripped 4 bases from V and 4 bases from J, with 12 bases between. Germline CDR1 SGHRS, CDR2 YFSETQ. The CDR3 has 13 amino acids. CDR3 residues: CASSAWTVYEQYF. CDR3 bases: TGCGCCAGCAGCGCATGGACGGTATACGAGCAGTACTTC.

This clonotype was found a few times. This sequence joins TRBV6-2 or TRBV6-3 and TRBJ2-2; weak D call: TRBD2 (5 bases). Germline lookup yields CDR1 MNHEY and CDR2 SVGEGT. The V end lost 7 bases, the J end lost 2 bases, and 11 bases lay between the germline ends. The CDR3 length is 14 residues. CDR3 protein: CASKRRRNTGELFF. The DNA for the CDR3 is TGTGCCAGCAAGAGGAGGAGAAACACCGGGGAGCTGTTTTTT.

The chain is built from TRBV5-4 and TRBJ2-1; TRBD1 matches 8 bases. The CDR3 loop spans 14 amino acids. Looked up from germline, CDR1 is SGHNT and CDR2 is YYREEE (reference sequence). J gave up 6 bases and V 2 bases, and 4 bases lay outside the gene matches. The CDR3 coding sequence is TGTGCCAGCAGCTTATCGACAGGGGTCAATGAGCAGTTCTTC. Translating it yields CASSLSTGVNEQFF.

V gene TRBV24-1 combines with J gene TRBJ1-2, with D possibly TRBD1 on 6 matching bases. Germline CDR1 is KGHDR and CDR2 is SFDVKD. V lost 4 bases and J lost 8, with 16 bases in between. The CDR3 is made up of 14 amino acids. DNA for the CDR3: TGTGCCACCAGTGACTTAAACAGGGATTGGGGCTACACCTTC. Translation gives CATSDLNRDWGYTF.